The clone carrying this TCR beta chain was counted a few times. Its antigen is still unknown. In the PCR, 60 Vbeta and 13 Jbeta primers were used. Only in-frame clones appear in the TCRdb table, and some are missing; sequencing was by immunoSEQ multiplex PCR. Of about 190,000 clones in the sample, roughly 80% were seen once. The record originates from a study of cytomegalovirus exposure and HLA in healthy donors. Study-wide findings and caveats: At a 0.05 false discovery rate, a later analysis found over 15,000 TCR beta sequences to be associated with HLA alleles. Cytomegalovirus association was listed for around 170 TCR beta chains. An apparent linkage of common viral pathogens to several of the most significant clusters emerged in a later analysis.

The donors comprised healthy bone marrow donors. Germline V gives CDR1 SGHAT, CDR2 FQDESV (reference sequence). This CDR3 comprises 13 residues. Trimming stripped 10 bases from V and 0 bases from J, with 12 bases between. Sequencing was performed on PBMCs. The TCR was taken from a woman in her twenties or thirties in good health and CMV-seropositive. V and J are TRBV11-1 and TRBJ1-1; maybe TRBD1 (5 bases). The CDR3 nucleotides are TGTGCCACCGCCGCAGGGATGAACACTGAAGCTTTCTTT. Amino acids: CATAAGMNTEAFF.